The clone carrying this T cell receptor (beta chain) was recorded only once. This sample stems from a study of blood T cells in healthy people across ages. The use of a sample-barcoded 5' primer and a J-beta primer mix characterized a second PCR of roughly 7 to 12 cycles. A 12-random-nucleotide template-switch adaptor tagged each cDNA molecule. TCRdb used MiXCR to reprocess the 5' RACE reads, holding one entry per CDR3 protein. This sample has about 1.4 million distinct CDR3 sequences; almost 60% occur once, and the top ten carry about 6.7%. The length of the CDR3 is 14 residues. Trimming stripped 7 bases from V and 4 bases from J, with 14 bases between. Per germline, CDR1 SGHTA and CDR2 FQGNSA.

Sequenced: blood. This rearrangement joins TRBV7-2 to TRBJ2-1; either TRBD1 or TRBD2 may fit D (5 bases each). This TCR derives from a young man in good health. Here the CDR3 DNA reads TGTGCCAGCAAGGCCGCGAGGGGTTACAATGAGCAGTTCTTC. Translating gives CASKAARGYNEQFF.